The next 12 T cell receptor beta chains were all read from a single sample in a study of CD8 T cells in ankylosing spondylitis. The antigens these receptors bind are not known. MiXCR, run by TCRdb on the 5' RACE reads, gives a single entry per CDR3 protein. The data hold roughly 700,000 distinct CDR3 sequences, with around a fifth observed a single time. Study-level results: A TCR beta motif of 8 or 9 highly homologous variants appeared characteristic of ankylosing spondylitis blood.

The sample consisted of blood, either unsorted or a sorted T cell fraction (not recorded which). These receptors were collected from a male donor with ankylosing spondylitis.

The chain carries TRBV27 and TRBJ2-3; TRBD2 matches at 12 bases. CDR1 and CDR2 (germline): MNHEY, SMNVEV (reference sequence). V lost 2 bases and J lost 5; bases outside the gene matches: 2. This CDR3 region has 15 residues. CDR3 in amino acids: CASSLLAGGVDTQYF. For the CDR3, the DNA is TGTGCCAGCAGTTTACTAGCGGGAGGGGTAGATACGCAGTATTTT.

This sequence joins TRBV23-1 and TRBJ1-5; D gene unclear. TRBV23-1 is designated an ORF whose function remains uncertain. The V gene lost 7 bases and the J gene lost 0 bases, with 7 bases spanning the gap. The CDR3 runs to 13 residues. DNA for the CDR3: TGCGCCAGCAACAGCGTTAGCAATCAGCCCCAGCATTTT. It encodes CASNSVSNQPQHF.

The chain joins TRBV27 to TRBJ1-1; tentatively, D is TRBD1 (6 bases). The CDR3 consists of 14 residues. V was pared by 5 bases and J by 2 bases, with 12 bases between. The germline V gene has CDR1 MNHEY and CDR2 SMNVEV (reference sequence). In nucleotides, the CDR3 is TGTGCCAGCAGTAGGTGGGGGGCCAACACTGAAGCTTTCTTT. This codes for CASSRWGANTEAFF.

CDR3 DNA sequence: TGCAGTGCTACAAGGACTAGCGGGGGGGTCTACGAGCAGTACTTC. It translates to CSATRTSGGVYEQYF. The V call is TRBV20-1, the J call TRBJ2-7; 15 bases are a match to TRBD2. The CDR3 totals 15 residues. Germline V gene lookup returns CDR1 DFQATT and CDR2 SNEGSKA (reference sequence). V shed 4 bases, J shed 3 bases, and the junction held 4 bases outside the gene matches.

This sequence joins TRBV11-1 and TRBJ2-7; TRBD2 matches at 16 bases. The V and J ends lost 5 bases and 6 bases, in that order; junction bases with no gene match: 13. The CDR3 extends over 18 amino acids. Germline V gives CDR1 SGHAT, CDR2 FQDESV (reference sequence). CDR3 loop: CASSPTGTSGRALGEQYF. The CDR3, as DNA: TGTGCCAGCAGCCCTACTGGGACTAGCGGGAGGGCCCTCGGCGAGCAGTACTTC.

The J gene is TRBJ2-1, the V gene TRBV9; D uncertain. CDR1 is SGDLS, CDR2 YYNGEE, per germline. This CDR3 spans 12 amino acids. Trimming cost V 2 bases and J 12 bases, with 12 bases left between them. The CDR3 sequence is CASSVNEDAQFF. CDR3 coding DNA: TGTGCCAGCAGCGTGAATGAAGATGCGCAGTTCTTC.

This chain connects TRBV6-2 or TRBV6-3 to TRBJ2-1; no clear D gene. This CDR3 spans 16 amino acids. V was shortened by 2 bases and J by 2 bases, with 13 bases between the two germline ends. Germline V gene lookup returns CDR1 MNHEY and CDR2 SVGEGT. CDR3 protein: CASSYPSSSPYNEQFF. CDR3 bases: TGTGCCAGCAGTTACCCGAGTAGCAGCCCCTACAATGAGCAGTTCTTC.

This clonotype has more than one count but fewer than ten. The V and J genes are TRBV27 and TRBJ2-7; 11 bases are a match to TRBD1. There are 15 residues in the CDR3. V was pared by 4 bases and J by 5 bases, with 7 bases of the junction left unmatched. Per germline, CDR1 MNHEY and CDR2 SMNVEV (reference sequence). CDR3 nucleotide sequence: TGTGCCAGCAGTTCCGCGAGGACAGGGGGCAACGAGCAGTACTTC. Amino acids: CASSSARTGGNEQYF.

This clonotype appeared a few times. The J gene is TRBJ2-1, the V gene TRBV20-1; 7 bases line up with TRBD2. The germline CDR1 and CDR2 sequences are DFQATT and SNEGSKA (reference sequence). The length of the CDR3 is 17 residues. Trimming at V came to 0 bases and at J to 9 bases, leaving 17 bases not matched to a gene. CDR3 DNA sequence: TGCAGTGCTAGAGATAATCTTTGGCGGGAGACGCGAGGTGAGCAGTTCTTC. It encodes CSARDNLWRETRGEQFF.

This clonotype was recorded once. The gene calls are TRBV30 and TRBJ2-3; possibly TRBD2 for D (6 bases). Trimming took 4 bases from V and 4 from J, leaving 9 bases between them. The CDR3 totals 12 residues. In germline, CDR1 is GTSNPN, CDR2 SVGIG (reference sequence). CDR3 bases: TGTGCCTGGACGGTAGCGGCAGATACGCAGTATTTT. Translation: CAWTVAADTQYF. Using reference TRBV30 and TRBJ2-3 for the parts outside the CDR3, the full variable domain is SQTIHQWPATLVQPVGSPLSLECTVEGTSNPNLYWYRQAAGRGLQLLFYSVGIGQISSEVPQNLSASRPQDRQFILSSKKLLLSDSGFYLCAWTVAADTQYFGPGTRLTVL.

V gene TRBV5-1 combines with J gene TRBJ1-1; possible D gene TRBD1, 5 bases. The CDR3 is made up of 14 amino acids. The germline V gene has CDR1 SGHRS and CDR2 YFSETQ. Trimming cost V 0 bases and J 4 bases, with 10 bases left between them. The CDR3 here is CASSLGDGGTEAFF. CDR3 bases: TGCGCCAGCAGCTTGGGGGACGGGGGCACTGAAGCTTTCTTT.

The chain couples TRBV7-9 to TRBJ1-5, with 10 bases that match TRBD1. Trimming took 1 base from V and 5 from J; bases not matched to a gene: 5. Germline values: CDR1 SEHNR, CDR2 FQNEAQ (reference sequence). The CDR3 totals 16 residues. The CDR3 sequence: CASSLGETGGDQPQHF. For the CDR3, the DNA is TGTGCCAGCAGCTTAGGGGAGACAGGGGGCGATCAGCCCCAGCATTTT.